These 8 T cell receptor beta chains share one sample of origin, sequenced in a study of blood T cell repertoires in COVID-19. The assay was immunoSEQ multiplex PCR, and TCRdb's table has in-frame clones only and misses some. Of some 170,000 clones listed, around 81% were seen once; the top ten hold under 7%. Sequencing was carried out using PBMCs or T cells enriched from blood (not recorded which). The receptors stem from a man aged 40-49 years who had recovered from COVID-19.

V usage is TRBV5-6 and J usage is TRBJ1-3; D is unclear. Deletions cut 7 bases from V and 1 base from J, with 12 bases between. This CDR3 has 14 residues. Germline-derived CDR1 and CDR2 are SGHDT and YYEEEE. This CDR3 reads CASGSGGSGNTIYF. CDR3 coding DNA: TGTGCCAGCGGCTCCGGAGGGTCTGGAAACACCATATATTTT. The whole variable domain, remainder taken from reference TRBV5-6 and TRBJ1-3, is DAGVTQSPTHLIKTRGQQVTLRCSPKSGHDTVSWYQQALGQGPQFIFQYYEEEERQRGNFPDRFSGHQFPNYSSELNVNALLLGDSALYLCASGSGGSGNTIYFGEGSWLTVV.

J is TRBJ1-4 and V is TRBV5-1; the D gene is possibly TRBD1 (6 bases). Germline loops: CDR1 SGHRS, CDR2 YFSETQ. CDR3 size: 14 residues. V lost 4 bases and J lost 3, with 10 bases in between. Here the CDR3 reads CASSLDRPNEKLFF. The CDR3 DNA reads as TGCGCCAGCAGCCTGGACAGACCTAATGAAAAACTGTTTTTT.

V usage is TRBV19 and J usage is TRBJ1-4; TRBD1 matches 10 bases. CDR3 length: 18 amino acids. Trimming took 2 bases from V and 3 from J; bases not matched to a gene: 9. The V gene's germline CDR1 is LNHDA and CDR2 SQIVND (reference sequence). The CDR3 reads CASSIPGQGNSANEKLFF. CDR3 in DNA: TGTGCCAGTAGTATACCGGGACAGGGGAATTCAGCTAATGAAAAACTGTTTTTT.

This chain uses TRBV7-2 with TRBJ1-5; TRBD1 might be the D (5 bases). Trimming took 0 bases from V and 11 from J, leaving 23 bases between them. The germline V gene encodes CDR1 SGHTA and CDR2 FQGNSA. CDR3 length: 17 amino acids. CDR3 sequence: CASSLADGGVQILTQHF. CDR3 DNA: TGTGCCAGCAGCTTAGCGGATGGAGGGGTCCAGATATTGACCCAGCATTTT.

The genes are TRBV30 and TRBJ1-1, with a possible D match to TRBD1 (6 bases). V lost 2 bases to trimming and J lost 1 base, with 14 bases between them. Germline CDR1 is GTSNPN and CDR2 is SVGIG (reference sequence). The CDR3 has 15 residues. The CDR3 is CAWSITGGRNTEAFF. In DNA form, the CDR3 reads TGTGCCTGGAGTATTACCGGGGGGCGGAACACTGAAGCTTTCTTT.

The CDR3 reads CASRPSGTVYEQYV. The DNA for the CDR3 is TGTGCCAGCAGGCCATCAGGGACAGTCTACGAGCAGTACGTC. V usage is TRBV6-5 and J usage is TRBJ2-7; 7 nucleotides line up with TRBD1. This CDR3 is 14 amino acids long. The V segment lost 6 bases and the J segment 3 bases; nucleotides outside the gene matches: 8. Germline V gives CDR1 MNHEY, CDR2 SVGAGI.

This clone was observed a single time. CDR3 sequence reads: CAISDPLQGAGQPQHF. For the CDR3, the DNA is TGTGCCATCAGTGATCCGCTACAGGGGGCAGGCCAGCCCCAGCATTTT. This chain links TRBV10-3 with TRBJ1-5, with 9 bases identical to TRBD1. V gave up 3 bases and J gave up 7 bases; unmatched junction bases: 10. The germline V gene encodes CDR1 ENHRY and CDR2 SYGVKD. The CDR3 has 16 residues.

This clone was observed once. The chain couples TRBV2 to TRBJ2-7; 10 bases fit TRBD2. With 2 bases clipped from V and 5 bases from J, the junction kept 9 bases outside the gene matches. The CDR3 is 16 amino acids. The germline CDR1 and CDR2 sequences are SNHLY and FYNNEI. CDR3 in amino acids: CASSEISLAGVDEQYV. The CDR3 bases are TGTGCCAGCAGTGAAATATCGCTAGCGGGGGTGGACGAGCAGTACGTC.